These 20 T cell receptor beta chains were all obtained from the same sample, sequenced in a study of blood T cell repertoires in COVID-19. The method was immunoSEQ multiplex PCR; TCRdb's version includes in-frame clones alone and lacks a portion of them. The table records roughly 57,000 clones, approximately 91% of them present only once. Specimen: peripheral blood. These receptors were obtained from a human donor in a cohort sampled during active COVID-19.

The gene calls are TRBV15 and TRBJ2-3; D is ambiguous. CDR1 is LNHNV and CDR2 is YYDKDF in the germline V gene (reference sequence). CDR3 length: 13 residues. Trimming removed 1 base at V and 6 bases at J, with 8 bases between. CDR3 in DNA: TGTGCCACCAGCAGAGCATTCAGGGATACGCAGTATTTT. It codes for CATSRAFRDTQYF.

The J gene is TRBJ2-1, the V gene TRBV27; 8 nucleotides agree with TRBD1. CDR1 is MNHEY and CDR2 is SMNVEV in the germline V gene (reference sequence). With V trimmed by 6 bases and J by 0 bases, 4 bases remained unmatched. This CDR3 contains 15 residues. CDR3 DNA: TGTGCCAGCAGCCGACAGGGGAGCTCCTACAATGAGCAGTTCTTC. Protein sequence: CASSRQGSSYNEQFF.

CDR3 nucleotide sequence: TGTGCCAGCAGTGAAATCTCCCTCTACGAGCAGTACGTC. It encodes CASSEISLYEQYV. This chain joins TRBV6-1 and TRBJ2-7; D is uncertain. The CDR3 loop spans 13 amino acids. CDR1 MNHNS and CDR2 SASEGT come from the germline V gene. The germline V and J ends were trimmed by 2 bases and 3 bases, with 8 bases remaining between them.

The rearrangement joins TRBV10-3 to TRBJ1-5, with 7 positions matching TRBD1. The V gene's germline CDR1 is ENHRY and CDR2 SYGVKD. Germline trimming cut 4 bases from V and 7 bases from J; bases unmatched to any gene: 10. This CDR3 spans 15 amino acids. DNA for the CDR3: TGTGCCATCAGTGCCGGGACAGAGGGAAACCAGCCCCAGCATTTT. Translated, it gives CAISAGTEGNQPQHF.

The V call is TRBV5-5, the J call TRBJ2-5; D possibly corresponds to TRBD1 (6 bases). The length of the CDR3 is 15 residues. The V and J ends lost 4 bases and 5 bases respectively, with 18 bases between them. The germline V gene encodes CDR1 SGHKS and CDR2 YYEKEE (reference sequence). Written as DNA, the CDR3 is TGTGCCAGCAGCCCCACTCGACAGGTCCGGGAGACCCAGTACTTC. Translated, it gives CASSPTRQVRETQYF.

This clone was detected only a few times. The chain is built from TRBV30 and TRBJ1-5; 7 bases fit TRBD1. The CDR3 has 15 amino acids. Germline CDR1 is GTSNPN and CDR2 is SVGIG (reference sequence). V trimming: 1 base; J trimming: 1 base; junction bases outside the gene matches: 4. The CDR3 DNA is TGTGCCTGGAGTGAGGACAGGCGAAGCAATCAGCCCCAGCATTTT. Its protein is CAWSEDRRSNQPQHF.

The CDR3 reads CAGRTGGKGEKLFF. The CDR3 DNA reads TGTGCCGGCCGGACAGGGGGCAAGGGAGAAAAACTGTTTTTT. The gene calls are TRBV30 and TRBJ1-4; 11 nucleotides match TRBD1. With V trimmed by 8 bases and J by 8 bases, 10 bases remained unmatched. CDR1 is GTSNPN and CDR2 is SVGIG in the germline V gene (reference sequence). This CDR3 spans 14 amino acids.

J is TRBJ2-4 and V is TRBV9, with a possible D match to TRBD1 (5 bases). Looked up from germline, CDR1 is SGDLS and CDR2 is YYNGEE. The CDR3 is 13 amino acids. V was cut by 4 bases and J by 7 bases, with 12 bases left in between. In nucleotides, the CDR3 is TGTGCCAGCAGCTTCTTGGGGCTCAACATTCAGTACTTC. It translates to CASSFLGLNIQYF. The variable domain in full, completed from reference TRBV9 and TRBJ2-4, reads DSGVTQTPKHLITATGQRVTLRCSPRSGDLSVYWYQQSLDQGLQFLIQYYNGEERAKGNILERFSAQQFPDLHSELNLSSLELGDSALYFCASSFLGLNIQYFGAGTRLSVL.

The chain employs TRBV3-1 (or the pseudogene TRBV3-2) and TRBJ1-2; D uncertain. The CDR3 consists of 14 residues. V was trimmed by 0 bases and J by 8 bases, leaving 13 bases between them. Germline CDR1 LGHDT, CDR2 YNNKEL (reference sequence). CDR3 in amino acids: CASSQELRGGGYTF. The CDR3 DNA follows: TGTGCCAGCAGCCAAGAACTCCGGGGTGGAGGCTACACCTTC.

V gene TRBV2 combines with J gene TRBJ2-3, with D tentatively TRBD2 (6 bases). Trimming pared 3 bases from V and 0 bases from J, leaving 10 bases between. CDR1 and CDR2 from the germline V gene are SNHLY and FYNNEI. The CDR3 is made up of 15 amino acids. The CDR3 loop reads CASSEGTVSTDTQYF. CDR3 bases: TGTGCCAGCAGTGAGGGGACTGTGAGCACAGATACGCAGTATTTT.

This chain uses TRBV12-5 with TRBJ2-3, with 7 bases identical to TRBD1. This CDR3 has 16 amino acids. V lost 0 bases and J lost 7; bases outside the gene matches: 10. CDR1 is LGHNT and CDR2 is FRNRAP in the germline V gene. The CDR3, as DNA: TGTGCTAGTGGTTTGGTTATAGGACAGGAGGCTCATACGCAGTATTTT. Protein sequence: CASGLVIGQEAHTQYF.

V usage is TRBV2 and J usage is TRBJ1-1; 8 bases agree with TRBD1. The CDR3 has 14 residues. CDR1 is SNHLY, CDR2 FYNNEI, per germline. With 7 bases clipped from V and 1 base from J, the junction kept 5 bases outside the gene matches. The CDR3 spells CASTQGAGNTEAFF. In nucleotides, the CDR3 is TGTGCCAGCACCCAGGGGGCCGGGAACACTGAAGCTTTCTTT. Complete variable domain (other parts from reference TRBV2 and TRBJ1-1): EPEVTQTPSHQVTQMGQEVILRCVPISNHLYFYWYRQILGQKVEFLVSFYNNEISEKSEIFDDQFSVERPDGSNFTLKIRSTKLEDSAMYFCASTQGAGNTEAFFGQGTRLTVV.

The genes are TRBV14 and TRBJ1-4; D perhaps matches TRBD1 (6 bases). V shed 4 bases and J shed 2 bases, with 11 bases lying between them. CDR1 is SGHDN and CDR2 is FVKESK in the germline V gene. This CDR3 contains 15 residues. The CDR3 region is CASSRRTGTNEKLFF. CDR3 in DNA: TGTGCCAGCAGCCGTCGAACAGGGACTAATGAAAAACTGTTTTTT.

The chain employs TRBV24-1 and TRBJ2-1, with TRBD1 matching over 8 bases. The length of the CDR3 is 12 residues. Looked up from germline, CDR1 is KGHDR and CDR2 is SFDVKD. Trimming removed 11 bases from V and 9 bases from J; junction bases left unmatched: 8. CDR3 nucleotide sequence: TGTGCCATAGGACAGGGATGGAGTGAGCAGTTCTTC. Translated: CAIGQGWSEQFF.

This clone was counted a single time. This sequence joins TRBV19 and TRBJ2-2; TRBD1 is a possible D gene (6 bases). CDR1 is LNHDA, CDR2 SQIVND, per germline (reference sequence). Trimming took 7 bases from V and 6 from J, leaving 18 bases between them. CDR3 length: 15 amino acids. CDR3 amino acids: CASNGGRGSPGELFF. The CDR3 nucleotides read TGTGCCAGTAACGGTGGCAGGGGATCCCCCGGGGAGCTGTTTTTT. Based on the CDR3 plus reference TRBV19 and TRBJ2-2, the full variable domain is DGGITQSPKYLFRKEGQNVTLSCEQNLNHDAMYWYRQDPGQGLRLIYYSQIVNDFQKGDIAEGYSVSREKKESFPLTVTSAQKNPTAFYLCASNGGRGSPGELFFGEGSRLTVL.

The genes are TRBV6-6 and TRBJ1-2; TRBD1 aligns across 9 bases. Germline V gives CDR1 MNHNY, CDR2 SVGAGI (reference sequence). This CDR3 has 15 amino acids. V dropped 1 base and J dropped 6; count of bases not matched to a gene: 6. CDR3 residues: CASSYFGTGRDGYTF. The DNA for the CDR3 is TGTGCCAGCAGTTACTTTGGGACAGGGAGGGATGGCTACACCTTC.

The CDR3 loop is CASSRQGDQPQHF. The CDR3 nucleotides read TGTGCCAGCAGTCGACAGGGGGATCAGCCCCAGCATTTT. V and J are TRBV12-3 or TRBV12-4 and TRBJ1-5, with TRBD1 identical over 9 bases. The V and J ends lost 5 bases and 5 bases, in that order; junction bases with no gene match: 1. CDR3 length: 13 residues.

The V gene is TRBV11-3, the J gene TRBJ2-3; TRBD2 aligns across 15 bases. The V gene's germline CDR1 is SGHNT and CDR2 YENEEA. The CDR3 is 16 amino acids. The V gene end was trimmed by 5 bases and the J gene end by 3 bases; junction bases not matched to a gene: 3. DNA for the CDR3: TGTGCCAGCAGCCTCGGGACTAGCGGGAGGACAGATACGCAGTATTTT. Its protein is CASSLGTSGRTDTQYF.

The chain links TRBV5-1 to TRBJ1-1, with D unresolved. CDR1 and CDR2 from the germline V gene are SGHRS and YFSETQ. The CDR3 is 14 residues long. Trimming shortened V by 2 bases and J by 5 bases, and 13 bases separated the two germline ends. The CDR3 nucleotides read TGCGCCAGCAGCTTAGGGCCGGAGGTTACTGAAGCTTTCTTT. Encoded protein: CASSLGPEVTEAFF.

The chain joins TRBV5-4 to TRBJ2-5; 8 bases match TRBD1. Germline assignment: CDR1 SGHNT and CDR2 YYREEE (reference sequence). The trim removed 1 base at V and 1 base at J, leaving 3 bases unmatched. The CDR3 consists of 15 residues. The CDR3 nucleotides are TGTGCCAGCAGCTTGTCAGGGGGCGGCCAAGAGACCCAGTACTTC. Translated, it gives CASSLSGGGQETQYF.